This TCR beta chain is drawn from a study of neoadjuvant anti-PD-1 for oral cavity cancer (dated by TCRdb to about 2021). Broadly, across the study: Patients mostly received three to four biweekly doses of nivolumab at 3 mg/kg before curative-intent surgical resection. A roughly 33% response rate was observed in the parent correlative cohort, in which around twelve patients were included. Patients without progression received a fourth nivolumab dose around day 43 and underwent definitive surgical resection on days 50-56. Under RECIST 1.1, patients with complete response, partial response or stable disease were classed as responders, and patients with progression were classed as non-responders. Study-wide conclusions, independent of this receptor: Higher pretreatment blood Treg/Th17 ratios correlated with higher pretreatment blood TCRbeta clonality and lower post-treatment tumor TCRbeta clonality. Greater tumor shrinkage correlated with larger post-treatment sizes of preexisting intratumoral clones, which suggests that expansion of preexisting clones contributed to response. TCR analyses included only a few patients per response group, and the authors called for larger cohorts for validation.

This clone is medium-sized (0.01 to 0.1%). Its antigen is not yet known. Per-nucleotide qualities are absent, and no much larger clonotype sits a single base away. For survey sequencing of tumor libraries, mostly 4.8 ug of input genomic DNA was used, and two replicates were run per sample. TCRbeta libraries were prepared with the immunoSEQ hsTCRbeta kit according to the manufacturer's instructions. An Illumina NovaSeq 6000 S4 flow cell was used to sequence the final libraries, which had first been combined to 3 nM. The paper's data handling went like this. Raw data preprocessing and quality control were performed with the immunoSEQ Analyzer. The analysis was restricted to productive rearrangements, with each unique CDR3 amino acid sequence defining a clonotype. Repertoire clonality was estimated as the Gini-Simpson index, computed with the R package tcR. Gini indices were compared with Student's t test, and associations with tumor size change were assessed by Pearson correlation. TCRdb stores this immuneACCESS table with in-frame sequences only. Part of the clones is absent; in the studies checked, under half of the shortfall reflects unresolved V genes, and no reason is known for the rest. That table furnishes V, J and clone size, whereas the DNA furnished D and trimming. This sample has more than 9,500 clones in its table, and around 58% of those were observed once. Of the sample, about 12% is held by the ten largest clones.

Taken with the paper, the label for time point translates to: before neoadjuvant nivolumab. Patients had been newly diagnosed with stage II-IVA oral cavity squamous cell carcinoma, and no prior systemic or radiation treatment had been given to the patients. The cohort was made up of patients with locally advanced, HPV-negative oral cavity squamous cell carcinoma. The samples were obtained from a longitudinal correlative study of a single-arm phase II trial testing neoadjuvant nivolumab in oral cavity squamous cell carcinoma. Subject-matched pre- and post-treatment PBMCs and tumors from three responders and three non-responders underwent genomic DNA-based TCRbeta sequencing. Genomic DNA was isolated from tumor tissue using the Maxwell RSC DNA from Tissue kit. V gives up 3 bases and J gives up 2 bases, and the segment between their germline ends measures 11 bases. In the germline V gene, CDR1 corresponds to MDHEN and CDR2 to SYDVKM. From the cysteine through the phenylalanine, the CDR3 covers 15 amino acids. The read is trimmed to its CDR3 DNA, 45 bases read in frame from base 1.

Recombination joined TRBV28 with TRBJ1-5; the D gene remains uncertain. The sample here was tumor tissue, taken before nivolumab (anti-PD-1) treatment. The receptor's source is a person aged 40 to 85 with oral cavity squamous cell carcinoma. DNA sequence: TGTGCCAGCAGTTTCGGTAGGGTGGGCAATCAGCCCCAGCATTTT. Its protein product is CASSFGRVGNQPQHF.